The sequence of this T cell receptor (beta chain) was determined in a study of blood T cells in healthy people across ages. Across the whole study: Template switching caught about one barcoded beta molecule for each two T cells. The study's findings and limits: Higher diversity and more naive CD4+ cells were features of long-lived donors, compared to aged donors.

The V gene lost 1 base and the J gene lost 0 bases, with 10 bases spanning the gap. Germline assignment: CDR1 MNHNS and CDR2 SASEGT. The CDR3 is 15 amino acids. It was with a sample-barcoded 5' primer and a J-beta primer mix that a second PCR of roughly 7 to 12 cycles was run. Samples each returned at least 2.5 million CDR3-containing paired-end reads. TCRdb reprocessed the 5' RACE reads via MiXCR and lists one record per CDR3 protein. The sample shows 800,000 or so distinct CDR3 sequences, more than 20% of them seen only once. This clonotype was counted ten times or more. Its target is unknown. Separately, the same data were catalogued under a study of T cells of mothers and their children. That paper notes: Donation was provided by three healthy Caucasian mothers along with their six children.

The sequenced sample was blood. This clonotype originated in a boy between 10 and 17 years old in good health. This sequence joins TRBV6-1 and TRBJ2-7; D tentatively fits TRBD1 or TRBD2 (5 bases each). The CDR3 region is CASSEVGDPSYEQYF. CDR3 sequence (DNA): TGTGCCAGCAGTGAAGTCGGGGACCCCTCCTACGAGCAGTACTTC.